These T cell receptor beta chains were read from a single sample in a study of graft-versus-host responses after intestinal transplantation. Here immunoSEQ multiplex PCR was the method, and the copy in TCRdb shows in-frame clones only, minus some. The sample yields under 150,000 clones, 85% to 95% seen once. No cognate antigen is known for these TCRs. Specimen: unstimulated CD8+ T cells sorted from spleen or lymph node cells, collected before intestinal transplant. The receptors were sampled from a human donor who received an intestinal transplant. CDR3s include the opening cysteine and the closing phenylalanine or tryptophan. The order of the fields is D gene, J gene, V gene, clone size, CDR3 length, CDR3 protein, CDR3 DNA. D genes are given only for firm matches. Size values are once, few and many counts, or a class for expanded clones, and some rows have none.

>NA|TRBJ2-3|TRBV19|once|14
CASSTGPSTDTQYF
TGTGCCAGTAGTACGGGCCCTAGCACAGATACGCAGTATTTT
>TRBD1|TRBJ2-6|TRBV23-1|NA|16
CASSRDRGIGANVLTF
TGCGCCAGCAGCAGGGACAGGGGGATAGGGGCCAACGTCCTGACTTTC
>NA|TRBJ1-1|TRBV5-4|NA|15
CASSFTGTYDTEAFF
TGTGCCAGCAGCTTTACAGGGACATACGACACTGAAGCTTTCTTT
>NA|TRBJ2-1|TRBV9|NA|12
CASSGSIGEQFF
TGTGCCAGCAGCGGTAGCATCGGTGAGCAGTTCTTC
>NA|TRBJ1-1|TRBV19|NA|13
CASNISGNTEAFF
TGTGCCAGTAATATCTCGGGGAACACTGAAGCTTTCTTT
>NA|TRBJ1-5|TRBV28|NA|16
CASSSPPDSRNQPQHF
TGTGCCAGCAGTTCTCCCCCCGACTCTAGAAATCAGCCCCAGCATTTT
>TRBD2|TRBJ2-7|TRBV4-1|NA|16
CASSQEGLAGGYEQYF
TGCGCCAGCAGCCAAGAGGGACTAGCGGGAGGGTACGAGCAGTACTTC
>NA|TRBJ2-6|TRBV27|NA|12
CASSSGANVLTF
TGTGCCAGCAGTTCTGGGGCCAACGTCCTGACTTTC
>NA|TRBJ2-7|TRBV7-2|NA|16
CASSLDGGGRYYEQYF
TGTGCCAGCAGCTTAGATGGCGGAGGGCGTTACTACGAGCAGTACTTC
>NA|TRBJ2-2|TRBV15|NA|14
CATSTARNTGELFF
TGTGCCACCAGCACGGCAAGGAACACCGGGGAGCTGTTTTTT
>TRBD1|TRBJ2-2|TRBV7-9|few|17
CASSETDRGRYTGELFF
TGTGCCAGCAGCGAGACGGACAGGGGGCGGTACACCGGGGAGCTGTTTTTT